These 21 T cell receptor beta chains came from one sample sequenced in a study of T-cell memory formation after mild COVID-19. TCRdb itself ran the 5' RACE reads through MiXCR, one entry per CDR3 protein. This sample has 380,000 or so distinct CDR3 sequences; roughly an eighth occur once, and the top ten carry approximately 22%. The specimen sequenced was PBMCs or a T cell subset sorted from them (not recorded which). The receptors stem from a man between 18 and 35 years old who had mild COVID-19 (a few samples of this study predate the infection). Cell type and time point are not known.

In this sample, this clonotype turned up a few times. This rearrangement joins TRBV4-3 to TRBJ1-6; D gene unclear. This CDR3 comprises 17 residues. The germline V gene encodes CDR1 LGHNA and CDR2 YSLEER. The V end lost 0 bases, the J end lost 5 bases, and 14 bases lay between the germline ends. The CDR3 region has the DNA TGCGCCAGCAGCCAAGATAGCTCAGGATCGAATAATTCACCCCTCCACTTT. Its translation: CASSQDSSGSNNSPLHF.

This clonotype was seen a few times. The V call is TRBV11-2, the J call TRBJ2-5, with D uncertain. The CDR3 runs 12 residues. Trimming removed 1 base at V and 5 bases at J, with 5 bases between. The germline CDR1 and CDR2 sequences are SGHAT and FQNNGV. The CDR3 sequence is CASSLVYETQYF. CDR3 nucleotide sequence: TGTGCCAGCAGCTTAGTCTATGAGACCCAGTACTTC. The full variable domain, its missing parts supplied by reference TRBV11-2 and TRBJ2-5, is EAGVAQSPRYKIIEKRQSVAFWCNPISGHATLYWYQQILGQGPKLLIQFQNNGVVDDSQLPKDRFSAERLKGVDSTLKIQPAKLEDSAVYLCASSLVYETQYFGPGTRLLVL.

The chain has TRBV7-2 and TRBJ2-3; 7 bases agree with TRBD2. Germline loops: CDR1 SGHTA, CDR2 FQGNSA. With 5 bases clipped from V and 5 bases from J, the junction kept 13 bases outside the gene matches. The CDR3 extends over 16 amino acids. The CDR3 reads CASSRRSGDSRDTQYF. DNA of the CDR3: TGTGCCAGCAGCCGCCGGAGCGGGGACTCACGAGATACGCAGTATTTT. The full variable domain, its missing parts supplied by reference TRBV7-2 and TRBJ2-3, is GAGVSQSPSNKVTEKGKDVELRCDPISGHTALYWYRQSLGQGLEFLIYFQGNSAPDKSGLPSDRFSAERTGGSVSTLTIQRTQQEDSAVYLCASSRRSGDSRDTQYFGPGTRLTVL.

This clonotype was counted between two and nine times. CDR3 residues: CASSSPGGNNQPQHF. CDR3 in DNA: TGTGCCAGCAGCTCGCCGGGGGGTAACAATCAGCCCCAGCATTTT. J is TRBJ1-5 and V is TRBV7-2, with D tentatively TRBD1 (5 bases). Germline assignment: CDR1 SGHTA and CDR2 FQGNSA. V lost 4 bases to trimming and J lost 3 bases, with 13 bases between them. CDR3 length equals 15 residues.

The rearrangement uses TRBV6-5 and TRBJ1-2, with a tentative D call TRBD1 (6 bases). The germline V gene has CDR1 MNHEY and CDR2 SVGAGI. Trimming removed 8 bases at V and 3 bases at J, with 22 bases between. CDR3 length: 16 amino acids. The CDR3 region has the DNA TGTGCCAGCGGCTCGAGCAGGGGCGCAGGCGACTATGGCTACACCTTC. Translating it yields CASGSSRGAGDYGYTF.

As DNA, the CDR3 is TGCAGTGCCGGTCCAGATACGCAGTATTTT. Its protein is CSAGPDTQYF. The chain uses TRBV20-1 and TRBJ2-3, with D hard to call. The CDR3 has 10 amino acids. V was pared by 6 bases and J by 4 bases, with 5 bases between. Germline-derived CDR1 and CDR2 are DFQATT and SNEGSKA (reference sequence).

The chain recombines TRBV20-1 with TRBJ1-2; 9 nucleotides align to TRBD1. The CDR3 extends over 13 amino acids. CDR1 is DFQATT, CDR2 SNEGSKA, per germline (reference sequence). V shed 5 bases and J 6 bases; nucleotides not matched to a gene: 7. The CDR3 bases are TGCAGTGCTGGCGGGACAGGGAACCATGGCTACACCTTC. Amino acid sequence: CSAGGTGNHGYTF.

This clonotype was seen a single time. The J gene is TRBJ2-7, the V gene TRBV21-1. TRBV21-1 is shown as a pseudogene. The CDR3 is 13 amino acids. The CDR3 is CASSKRKNYEQYF. CDR3 DNA: TGTGCCAGCAGCAAAAGAAAAAACTACGAGCAGTACTTC.

Written as DNA, the CDR3 is TGTGCCAGCAGCGGAGGGTGGGAGAACACTGAAGCTTTCTTT. Encoded protein: CASSGGWENTEAFF. This sequence joins TRBV7-9 and TRBJ1-1; D ambiguous. This CDR3 comprises 14 residues. CDR1 is SEHNR, CDR2 FQNEAQ, per germline (reference sequence). Between the trimmed V and J ends, which lost 5 bases and 1 base, there was a span of 11 bases.

The chain couples TRBV7-7 to TRBJ2-5, with 14 bases that match TRBD2. CDR1 is SSHAT and CDR2 is FNYEAQ in the germline V gene (reference sequence). V lost 11 bases and J lost 4; bases outside the gene matches: 6. This CDR3 is 14 amino acids long. The DNA for the CDR3 is TGTGCCGTGACTAGCGGGGGGGCGAGAGAGACCCAGTACTTC. Its translation is CAVTSGGARETQYF. Full variable domain (outside the CDR3, taken from reference TRBV7-7 and TRBJ2-5): GAGVSQSPRYKVTKRGQDVTLRCDPISSHATLYWYQQALGQGPEFLTYFNYEAQPDKSGLPSDRFSAERPEGSISTLTIQRTEQRDSAMYRCAVTSGGARETQYFGPGTRLLVL.

The genes are TRBV11-2 and TRBJ1-4; tentative D call: TRBD1 (6 bases). V was pared by 1 base and J by 7 bases, with 13 bases between. From germline, CDR1 is SGHAT and CDR2 FQNNGV. The CDR3 is 15 amino acids. The CDR3 loop reads CASSLARGRGEKLFF. In DNA, the CDR3 is TGTGCCAGCAGCTTAGCGCGGGGGCGAGGTGAAAAACTGTTTTTT.

The chain couples TRBV6-5 to TRBJ1-2, with a tentative D call TRBD1 (5 bases). CDR3 size: 13 residues. CDR1 and CDR2 from the germline V gene are MNHEY and SVGAGI. Trimming removed 0 bases from V and 6 bases from J, with 8 bases in between. Here the CDR3 DNA reads TGTGCCAGCAGTTACTCGGGGCAGAATGGCTACACCTTC. It yields the protein CASSYSGQNGYTF.

This clonotype was counted ten times or more. The gene calls are TRBV27 and TRBJ2-7; no firm D call. This CDR3 comprises 14 residues. Trimming removed 3 bases from V and 0 bases from J, with 9 bases in between. The germline CDR1 and CDR2 sequences are MNHEY and SMNVEV (reference sequence). For the CDR3, the DNA is TGTGCCAGCAGTTTCGAGCGTAGCTCCTACGAGCAGTACTTC. It specifies CASSFERSSYEQYF.

The J gene is TRBJ1-1, the V gene TRBV6-6; 10 nucleotides match TRBD1. Germline V CDR1 and CDR2: MNHNY, SVGAGI (reference sequence). J gave up 0 bases and V 6 bases, and 7 bases lay outside the gene matches. The CDR3 spans 16 residues. CDR3 in amino acids: CASSYDRGHMNTEAFF. The CDR3, as DNA: TGTGCCAGCAGCTACGACAGGGGGCACATGAACACTGAAGCTTTCTTT.

The chain carries TRBV11-2 and TRBJ2-7; 8 bases line up with TRBD1. The CDR3 covers 14 residues. V shed 6 bases, J shed 6 bases, and the junction held 10 bases outside the gene matches. From germline, CDR1 is SGHAT and CDR2 FQNNGV. The DNA of the CDR3 is TGTGCCAGCAGTTTCGAAACAGGGGGACTCGAGCAGTACTTC. It specifies CASSFETGGLEQYF.

Only a few counts were recorded for this clonotype. The chain links TRBV5-6 to TRBJ2-4, with 7 bases matching TRBD1. In germline, CDR1 is SGHDT, CDR2 YYEEEE. V shed 0 bases, J shed 9 bases, and the junction held 3 bases outside the gene matches. The CDR3 has 13 residues. CDR3 nucleotide sequence: TGTGCCAGCAGCTTGGAGGACAGGAGCATTCAGTACTTC. Its protein is CASSLEDRSIQYF.

The chain recombines TRBV4-3 with TRBJ1-1, with D possibly being TRBD1 (5 bases). V dropped 1 base and J dropped 11 bases, with 17 bases sitting between them. Germline CDR1 is LGHNA and CDR2 is YSLEER. This CDR3 spans 14 amino acids. The CDR3 loop is CASSQVYPGIKAFF. The CDR3 coding sequence is TGCGCCAGCAGCCAAGTTTATCCAGGGATTAAGGCTTTCTTT.

This clonotype occurred many times. The chain is built from TRBV6-1 and TRBJ2-1, with 9 bases fitting TRBD2. The junction had 8 bases not matched to a gene; V was cut back by 2 bases and J by 9 bases. CDR1 is MNHNS, CDR2 SASEGT, per germline. The CDR3 is 15 amino acids. In nucleotides, the CDR3 is TGTGCCAGCAGTGAACAGGCGGGGGGGCCGAGTGAGCAGTTCTTC. Protein product: CASSEQAGGPSEQFF.

J is TRBJ2-7 and V is TRBV6-2 or TRBV6-3; possible D gene TRBD1, 5 bases. Germline assignment: CDR1 MNHEY and CDR2 SVGEGT. The CDR3 sequence is 16 residues long. V was clipped by 0 bases and J by 0 bases, with 12 bases between them. CDR3 in DNA: TGTGCCAGCAGTTACTCGTACAGGTATAGCTCCTACGAGCAGTACGTC. The encoded protein is CASSYSYRYSSYEQYV.

This clonotype has a handful of counts. The CDR3 coding sequence is TGTGCCAGCAGCCAAGACGGGACCTCTAATGAAAAACTGTTTTTT. It yields the protein CASSQDGTSNEKLFF. The V call is TRBV3-1, the J call TRBJ1-4, with D possibly being TRBD1 (5 bases). Looked up from germline, CDR1 is LGHDT and CDR2 is YNNKEL (reference sequence). CDR3 length equals 15 residues. Between the trimmed V and J ends, which lost 0 bases and 3 bases, there was a span of 8 bases.

V usage is TRBV7-9 and J usage is TRBJ1-4, with D possibly matching TRBD1 (5 bases). The V gene lost 4 bases and the J gene lost 2 bases, with 14 bases spanning the gap. The CDR3 is 16 amino acids. Germline V gene lookup returns CDR1 SEHNR and CDR2 FQNEAQ (reference sequence). CDR3 nucleotide sequence: TGTGCCAGCAGCTCCACGGGGCGGGGCACTAATGAAAAACTGTTTTTT. Translating gives CASSSTGRGTNEKLFF. The whole variable domain, remainder taken from reference TRBV7-9 and TRBJ1-4, is DTGVSQNPRHKITKRGQNVTFRCDPISEHNRLYWYRQTLGQGPEFLTYFQNEAQLEKSRLLSDRFSAERPKGSFSTLEIQRTEQGDSAMYLCASSSTGRGTNEKLFFGSGTQLSVL.